The following is a T cell receptor beta chain sequence with its context. Its antigen is unknown. A library of TCRbeta sequences, prepared with unique molecular identifiers, was generated. A single record per CDR3 protein comes from TCRdb applying MiXCR to the PCR reads. The sample holds 500,000 to 600,000 distinct CDR3 sequences, over 25% seen once. CDR1 is SGHRS and CDR2 is YFSETQ in the germline V gene. The CDR3 has 18 residues. The ends lost 0 bases at V and 5 bases at J; junction bases unmatched: 10. This sample stems from a study of T-cell reconstitution after alpha-beta-depleted transplantation in children. Study-level findings and limits: The study traced high day-60 TCRbeta diversity in some patients to surviving recipient T cells and thymic progenitors. A year had passed since transplant, and T-cell counts and diversity by then came mostly from newly produced T cells. Alpha-beta T cells present about two months after transplant were reported to originate from several hundred expanded graft clones.

This material consisted of PBMCs, taken before TCRalphabeta/CD19-depleted stem cell transplant. This receptor was obtained from a boy younger than two with Wiskott-Aldrich syndrome, due to receive a stem cell transplant. The chain uses TRBV5-1 and TRBJ2-1; 11 bases match TRBD2. The chain's CDR3 is CASSLGVRLAGPNNEQFF. The CDR3 coding sequence is TGCGCCAGCAGCTTGGGAGTAAGACTAGCGGGACCCAACAATGAGCAGTTCTTC.